There are many counts of the clone carrying this TCR beta chain. Its antigen is unidentified. Germline V gene lookup returns CDR1 SGHKS and CDR2 YYEKEE (reference sequence). V was pared by 0 bases and J by 1 base, with 8 bases between. The CDR3 consists of 14 residues. This record comes from a study of response to subunit inactivated influenza vaccine. Study results and caveats: After each seasonal influenza vaccination, few new T cells are recruited, the authors suggested.

TCRdb reprocessed the RT-PCR reads with MiXCR, giving one entry per CDR3 protein. Of roughly 570,000 distinct CDR3 sequences listed, 10% to 15% are singletons. Sequences were derived from PBMCs from blood, sampled about 6 weeks after vaccination. The chain is built from TRBV5-5 and TRBJ2-7, with D hard to call. The receptor was derived from a man between 45 and 60 years old who received an inactivated influenza vaccine. CDR3 nucleotides: TGTGCCAGCAGCTTGGTTTCTTCGTCCTACGAGCAGTACTTC. Protein product: CASSLVSSSYEQYF.